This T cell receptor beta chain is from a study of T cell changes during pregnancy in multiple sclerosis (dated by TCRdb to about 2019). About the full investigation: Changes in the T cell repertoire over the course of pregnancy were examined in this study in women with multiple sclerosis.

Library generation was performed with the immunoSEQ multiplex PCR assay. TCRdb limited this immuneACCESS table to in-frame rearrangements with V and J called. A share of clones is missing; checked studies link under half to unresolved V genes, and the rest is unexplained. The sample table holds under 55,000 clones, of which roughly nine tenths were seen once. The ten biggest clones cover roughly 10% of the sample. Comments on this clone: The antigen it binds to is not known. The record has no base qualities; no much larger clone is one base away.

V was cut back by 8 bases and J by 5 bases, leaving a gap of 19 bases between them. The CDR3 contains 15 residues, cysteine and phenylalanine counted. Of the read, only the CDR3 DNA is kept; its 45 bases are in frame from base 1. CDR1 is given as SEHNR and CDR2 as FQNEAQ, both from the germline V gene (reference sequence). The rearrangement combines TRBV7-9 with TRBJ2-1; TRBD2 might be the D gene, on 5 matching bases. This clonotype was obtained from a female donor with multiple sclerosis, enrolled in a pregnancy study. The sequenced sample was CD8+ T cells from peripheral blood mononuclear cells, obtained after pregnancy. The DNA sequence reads TGTGCCAGCCAAGAACTAGGGCAGGAAAACAATGAGCAGTTCTTC. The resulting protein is CASQELGQENNEQFF. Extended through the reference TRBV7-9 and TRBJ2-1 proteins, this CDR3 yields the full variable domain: DTGVSQNPRHKITKRGQNVTFRCDPISEHNRLYWYRQTLGQGPEFLTYFQNEAQLEKSRLLSDRFSAERPKGSFSTLEIQRTEQGDSAMYLCASQELGQENNEQFFGPGTRLTVL.